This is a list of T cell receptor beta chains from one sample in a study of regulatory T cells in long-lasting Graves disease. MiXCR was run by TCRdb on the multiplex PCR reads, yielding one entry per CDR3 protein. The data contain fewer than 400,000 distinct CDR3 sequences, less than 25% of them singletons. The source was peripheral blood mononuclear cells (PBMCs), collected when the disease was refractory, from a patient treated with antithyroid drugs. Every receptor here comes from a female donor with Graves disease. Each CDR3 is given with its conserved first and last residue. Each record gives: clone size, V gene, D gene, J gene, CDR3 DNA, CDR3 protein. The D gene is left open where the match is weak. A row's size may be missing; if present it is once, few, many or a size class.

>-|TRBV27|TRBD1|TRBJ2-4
TGTGCCAGCAGTCCCTTTCGACAGGGCAAAAACATTCAGTACTTC
CASSPFRQGKNIQYF
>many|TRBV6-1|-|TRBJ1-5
TGTGCCACGTCTAAGTTCGGGGCCAGCAATCAGCCCCAGCATTTT
CATSKFGASNQPQHF
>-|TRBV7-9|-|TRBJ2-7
TGTGCCAGCAGCCCCGGGCTAGAGGGACCCTACGAGCAGTACTTC
CASSPGLEGPYEQYF
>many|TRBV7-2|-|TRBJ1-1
TGTGCCAGCAGCGAATATGGACAGTATGACACTGAAGCTTTCTTT
CASSEYGQYDTEAFF
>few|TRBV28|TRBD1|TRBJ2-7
TGTGCCTATGGGCGGACAGGGCGATCCTACGAGCAGTACTTC
CAYGRTGRSYEQYF
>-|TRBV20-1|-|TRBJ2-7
TGCAGTCCTCGGGGACTCAACTACGAGCAGTACTTC
CSPRGLNYEQYF
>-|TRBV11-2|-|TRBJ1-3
TGTGCCAGCAGCTCGCCGCTTTCTAGCTCTGGAAACACCATATATTTT
CASSSPLSSSGNTIYF
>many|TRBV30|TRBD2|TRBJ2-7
TGTGCCTGGAGCGCCGGGACTAGCGGGAGCGAGCAGTACTTC
CAWSAGTSGSEQYF
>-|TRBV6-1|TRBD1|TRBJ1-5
TGTGCCAGCAGTGCCCTCGGCGGGACAGATTATCAGCCCCAGCATTTT
CASSALGGTDYQPQHF
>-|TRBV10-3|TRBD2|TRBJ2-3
TGTGCCATCAGCACTTTCCTAGCGGGAGAGCCAAGAGATACGCAGTATTTT
CAISTFLAGEPRDTQYF
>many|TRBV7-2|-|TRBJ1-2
TGTGCCAGCAGCTTGCTCGGGTTCTATGGCTACACCTTC
CASSLLGFYGYTF
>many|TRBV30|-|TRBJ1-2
TGTGCCTGGAGTGAAGGTGACGGCGATGGCTACACCTTC
CAWSEGDGDGYTF
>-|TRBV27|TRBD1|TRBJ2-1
TGTGCCAGCAGTTTTGGCAGGGGGAGCAATGAGCAGTTCTTC
CASSFGRGSNEQFF
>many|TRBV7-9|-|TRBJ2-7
TGTGCCAGCAGCCCTAGTCAGGGCCCCGAGCAGTACTTC
CASSPSQGPEQYF
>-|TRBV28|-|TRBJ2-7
TGTGCCAGCAGTTACGCTTCCTACGAGCAGTACTTC
CASSYASYEQYF
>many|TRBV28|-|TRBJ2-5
TGTGCCAGCAGTTTTGAGGGAGTAGAGACCCAGTACTTC
CASSFEGVETQYF
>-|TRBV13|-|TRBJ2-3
TGTGCCAGCAGCTTAGCCTTGTTAGATACGCAGTATTTT
CASSLALLDTQYF
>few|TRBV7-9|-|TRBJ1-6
TGTGCCAGCAGCTTAGAGCCCTACGGTTCACCCCTCCACTTT
CASSLEPYGSPLHF
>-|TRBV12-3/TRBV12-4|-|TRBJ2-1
TGTGCCAGCAGTTTATCACTAGGTTACAATGAGCAGTTCTTC
CASSLSLGYNEQFF
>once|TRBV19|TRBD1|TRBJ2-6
TGTGCCAGTAGATCTCCGGGACAGGGGATGTCTGGGGCCAACGTCCTGACTTTC
CASRSPGQGMSGANVLTF
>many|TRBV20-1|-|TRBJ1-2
TGCAGTGCTAGAGATCCGGGAGGCCAGGGCTACACCTTC
CSARDPGGQGYTF
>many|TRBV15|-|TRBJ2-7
TGTGCCACCAGCAGAGGATTTGAGGGTAGCTACGAGCAGTACTTC
CATSRGFEGSYEQYF
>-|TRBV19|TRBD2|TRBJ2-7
TGTGCCAGTAGTATCCAATTCGGACTAGCGGGCTACGAGCAGTACTTC
CASSIQFGLAGYEQYF
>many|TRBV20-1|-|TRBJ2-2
TGCAGTGCTAGGTCAGGGCACACCGGGGAGCTGTTTTTT
CSARSGHTGELFF
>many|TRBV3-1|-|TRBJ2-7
TGTGCGACCGGGACCGGACCCTACGAGCAGTACTTC
CATGTGPYEQYF
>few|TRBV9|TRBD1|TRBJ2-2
TGTGCCAGCAGCCCATTTAGGGGGCCGGTCACCGGGGAGCTGTTTTTT
CASSPFRGPVTGELFF
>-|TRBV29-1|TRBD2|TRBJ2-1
TGCAGCGTGTGGGCTAGCGGGGGCTATGAGCAGTTCTTC
CSVWASGGYEQFF
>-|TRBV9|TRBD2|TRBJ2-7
TGTGCCAGCAGCGCGGGGGGGCTCAGCTCCTACGAGCAGTACTTC
CASSAGGLSSYEQYF
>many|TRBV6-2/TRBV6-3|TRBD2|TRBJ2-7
TGTGCCAGCAGTTACTCGAGGAGCGGGAGCTACGAGCAGTACTTC
CASSYSRSGSYEQYF
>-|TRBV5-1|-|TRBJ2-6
TGCGCCAGCAGCGCCGTACAGCTCTCTGGGGCCAACGTCCTGACTTTC
CASSAVQLSGANVLTF